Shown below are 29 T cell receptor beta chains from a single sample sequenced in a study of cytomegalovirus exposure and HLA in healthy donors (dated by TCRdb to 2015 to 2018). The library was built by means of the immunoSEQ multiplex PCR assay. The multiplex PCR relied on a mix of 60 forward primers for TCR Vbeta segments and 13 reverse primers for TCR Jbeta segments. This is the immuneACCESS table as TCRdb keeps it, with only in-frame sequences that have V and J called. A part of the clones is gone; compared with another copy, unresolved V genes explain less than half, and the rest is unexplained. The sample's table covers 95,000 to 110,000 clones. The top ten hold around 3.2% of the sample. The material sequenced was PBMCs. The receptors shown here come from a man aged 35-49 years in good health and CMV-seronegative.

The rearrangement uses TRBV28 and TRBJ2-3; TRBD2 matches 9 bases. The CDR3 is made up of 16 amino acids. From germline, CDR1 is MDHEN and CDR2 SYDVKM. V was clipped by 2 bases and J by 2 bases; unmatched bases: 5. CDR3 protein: CASSLGAGGITDTQYF. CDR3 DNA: TGTGCCAGCAGTTTAGGGGCGGGGGGGATCACAGATACGCAGTATTTT.

CDR3 sequence (DNA): TGTGCCACCTCGTTAGACAGGGTAGGCGGCTACACCTTC. It specifies CATSLDRVGGYTF. V gene TRBV7-6 combines with J gene TRBJ1-2, with TRBD1 matching 7 bases. CDR1 and CDR2 (germline): SGHVS, FNYEAQ. V gave up 10 bases and J gave up 8 bases; unmatched junction bases: 13. The CDR3 totals 13 residues.

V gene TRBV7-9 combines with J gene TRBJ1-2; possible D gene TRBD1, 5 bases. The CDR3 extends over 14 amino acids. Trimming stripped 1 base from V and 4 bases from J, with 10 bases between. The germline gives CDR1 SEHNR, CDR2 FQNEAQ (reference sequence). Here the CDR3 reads CASSLGTRVYGYTF. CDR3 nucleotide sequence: TGTGCCAGCAGCTTAGGGACACGGGTCTATGGCTACACCTTC.

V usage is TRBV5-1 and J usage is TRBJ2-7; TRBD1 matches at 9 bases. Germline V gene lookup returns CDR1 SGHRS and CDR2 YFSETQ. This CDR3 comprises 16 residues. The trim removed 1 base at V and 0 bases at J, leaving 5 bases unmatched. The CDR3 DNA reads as TGCGCCAGCAGCTTGAGCGGGACAGGGAGCTCCTACGAGCAGTACTTC. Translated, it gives CASSLSGTGSSYEQYF.

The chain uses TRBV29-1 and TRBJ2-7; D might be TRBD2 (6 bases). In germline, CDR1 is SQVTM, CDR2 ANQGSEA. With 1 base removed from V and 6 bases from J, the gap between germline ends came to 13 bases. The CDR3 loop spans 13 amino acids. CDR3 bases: TGCAGCGTTGAAGTAACTGAAGCGGGCGAGCAGTACTTC. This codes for CSVEVTEAGEQYF.

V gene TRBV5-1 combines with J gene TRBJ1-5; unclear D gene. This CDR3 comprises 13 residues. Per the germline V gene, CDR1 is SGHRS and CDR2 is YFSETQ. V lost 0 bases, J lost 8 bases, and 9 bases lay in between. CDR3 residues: CASSLVPEEPQHF. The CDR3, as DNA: TGCGCCAGCAGCTTGGTACCCGAGGAGCCCCAGCATTTT.

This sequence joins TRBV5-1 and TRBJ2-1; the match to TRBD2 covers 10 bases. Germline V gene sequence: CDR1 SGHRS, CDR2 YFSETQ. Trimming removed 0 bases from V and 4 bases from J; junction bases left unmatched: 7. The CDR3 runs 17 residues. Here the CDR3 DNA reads TGCGCCAGCAGCTTGGGACTAGCGGGTCGGAGGTACAATGAGCAGTTCTTC. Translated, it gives CASSLGLAGRRYNEQFF. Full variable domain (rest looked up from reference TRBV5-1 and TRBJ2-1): KAGVTQTPRYLIKTRGQQVTLSCSPISGHRSVSWYQQTPGQGLQFLFEYFSETQRNKGNFPGRFSGRQFSNSRSEMNVSTLELGDSALYLCASSLGLAGRRYNEQFFGPGTRLTVL.

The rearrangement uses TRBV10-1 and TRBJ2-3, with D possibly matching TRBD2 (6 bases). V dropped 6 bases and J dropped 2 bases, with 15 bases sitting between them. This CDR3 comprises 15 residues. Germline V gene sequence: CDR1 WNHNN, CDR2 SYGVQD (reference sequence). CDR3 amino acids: CASSGTGTFTDTQYF. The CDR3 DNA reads TGCGCCAGCAGCGGGACCGGGACTTTCACAGATACGCAGTATTTT.

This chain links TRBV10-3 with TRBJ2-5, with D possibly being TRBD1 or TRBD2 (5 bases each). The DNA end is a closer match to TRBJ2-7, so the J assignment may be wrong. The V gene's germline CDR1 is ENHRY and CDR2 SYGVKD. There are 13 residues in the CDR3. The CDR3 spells CAHKGFFGGEQYF. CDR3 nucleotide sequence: TGTGCCCATAAGGGGTTTTTTGGGGGCGAGCAGTACTTC.

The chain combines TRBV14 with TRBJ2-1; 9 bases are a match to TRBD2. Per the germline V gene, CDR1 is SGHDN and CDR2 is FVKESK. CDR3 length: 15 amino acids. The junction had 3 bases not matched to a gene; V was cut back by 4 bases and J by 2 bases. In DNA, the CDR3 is TGTGCCAGCAGCCGTAGCGGGGGAGCCTACAATGAGCAGTTCTTC. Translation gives CASSRSGGAYNEQFF.

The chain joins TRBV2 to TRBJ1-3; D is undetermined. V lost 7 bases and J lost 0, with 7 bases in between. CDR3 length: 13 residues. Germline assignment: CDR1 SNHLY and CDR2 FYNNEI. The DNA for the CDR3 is TGTGCCAGCAATGTCCGCTCTGGAAACACCATATATTTT. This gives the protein CASNVRSGNTIYF.

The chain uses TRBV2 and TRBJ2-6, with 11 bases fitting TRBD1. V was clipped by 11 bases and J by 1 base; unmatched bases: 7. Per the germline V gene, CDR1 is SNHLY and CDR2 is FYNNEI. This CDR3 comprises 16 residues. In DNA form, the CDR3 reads TGTGCCGGGTCCGGGACAGGGGGATCTGGGGCCAACGTCCTGACTTTC. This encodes CAGSGTGGSGANVLTF. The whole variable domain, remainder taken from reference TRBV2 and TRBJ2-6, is EPEVTQTPSHQVTQMGQEVILRCVPISNHLYFYWYRQILGQKVEFLVSFYNNEISEKSEIFDDQFSVERPDGSNFTLKIRSTKLEDSAMYFCAGSGTGGSGANVLTFGAGSRLTVL.

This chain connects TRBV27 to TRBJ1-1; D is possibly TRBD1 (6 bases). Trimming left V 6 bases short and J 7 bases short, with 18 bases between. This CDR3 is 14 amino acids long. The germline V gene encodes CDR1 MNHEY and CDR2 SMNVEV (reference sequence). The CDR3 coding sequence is TGTGCCAGCAGGCCAGACAGGCGCCTGATTGAAGCTTTCTTT. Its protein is CASRPDRRLIEAFF.

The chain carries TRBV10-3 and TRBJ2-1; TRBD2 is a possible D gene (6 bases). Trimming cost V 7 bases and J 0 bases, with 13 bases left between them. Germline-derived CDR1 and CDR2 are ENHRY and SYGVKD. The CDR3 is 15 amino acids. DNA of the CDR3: TGTGCCATCACGAGGGAGGTTAGCTCCTACAATGAGCAGTTCTTC. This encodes CAITREVSSYNEQFF.

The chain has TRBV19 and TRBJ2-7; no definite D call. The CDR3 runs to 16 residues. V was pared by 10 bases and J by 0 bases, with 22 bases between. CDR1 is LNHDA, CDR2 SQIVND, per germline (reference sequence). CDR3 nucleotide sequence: TGTGCCACTCGGCAGGTGGGTGGGCCCCTCTCCTACGAGCAGTACTTC. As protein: CATRQVGGPLSYEQYF. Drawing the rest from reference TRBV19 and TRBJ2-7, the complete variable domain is DGGITQSPKYLFRKEGQNVTLSCEQNLNHDAMYWYRQDPGQGLRLIYYSQIVNDFQKGDIAEGYSVSREKKESFPLTVTSAQKNPTAFYLCATRQVGGPLSYEQYFGPGTRLTVT.

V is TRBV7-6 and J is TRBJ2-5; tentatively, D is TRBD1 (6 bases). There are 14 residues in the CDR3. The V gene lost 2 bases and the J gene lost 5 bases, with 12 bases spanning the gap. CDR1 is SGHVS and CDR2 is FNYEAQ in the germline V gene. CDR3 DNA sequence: TGTGCCAGCAGCTTACCACGACAGGTCGAGACCCAGTACTTC. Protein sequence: CASSLPRQVETQYF.

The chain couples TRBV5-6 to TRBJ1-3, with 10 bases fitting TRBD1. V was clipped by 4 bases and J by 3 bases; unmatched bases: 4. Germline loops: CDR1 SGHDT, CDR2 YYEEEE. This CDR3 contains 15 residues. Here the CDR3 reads CASSRQGAHGNTIYF. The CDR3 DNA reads TGTGCCAGCAGCCGACAGGGGGCGCATGGAAACACCATATATTTT.

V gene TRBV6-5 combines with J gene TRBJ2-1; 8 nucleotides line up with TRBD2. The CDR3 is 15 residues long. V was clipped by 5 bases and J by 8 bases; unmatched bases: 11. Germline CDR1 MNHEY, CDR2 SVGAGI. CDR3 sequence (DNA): TGTGCCAGCAGTAGAGGGACTAGAACCTGGGATGAGCAGTTCTTC. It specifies CASSRGTRTWDEQFF.

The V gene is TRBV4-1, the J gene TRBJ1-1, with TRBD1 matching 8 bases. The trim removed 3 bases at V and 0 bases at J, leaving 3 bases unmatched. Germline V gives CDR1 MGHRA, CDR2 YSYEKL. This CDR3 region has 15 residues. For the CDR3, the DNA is TGCGCCAGCAGCCACACAGGGGGGATGAACACTGAAGCTTTCTTT. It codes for CASSHTGGMNTEAFF.

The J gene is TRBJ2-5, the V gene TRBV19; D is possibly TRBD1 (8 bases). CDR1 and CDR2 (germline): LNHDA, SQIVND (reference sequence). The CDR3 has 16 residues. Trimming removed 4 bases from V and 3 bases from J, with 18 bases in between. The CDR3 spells CASSTDRVGGEETQYF. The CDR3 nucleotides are TGTGCCAGTAGTACGGACAGGGTAGGGGGGGAAGAGACCCAGTACTTC.

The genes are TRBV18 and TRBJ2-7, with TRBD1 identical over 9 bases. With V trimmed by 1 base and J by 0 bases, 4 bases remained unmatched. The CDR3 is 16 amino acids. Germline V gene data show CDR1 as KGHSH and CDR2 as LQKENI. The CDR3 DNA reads TGTGCCAGCTCACCACTGGGACAGGGCCTCTCCTACGAGCAGTACTTC. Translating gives CASSPLGQGLSYEQYF.

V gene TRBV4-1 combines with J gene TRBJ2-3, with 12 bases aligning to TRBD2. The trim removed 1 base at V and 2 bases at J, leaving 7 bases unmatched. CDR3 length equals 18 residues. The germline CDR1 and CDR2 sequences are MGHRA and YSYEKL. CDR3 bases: TGCGCCAGCAGCCAAGCTAGCGGGAGGGATCCCCTCACAGATACGCAGTATTTT. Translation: CASSQASGRDPLTDTQYF.

CDR3 residues: CASRRDPGTGYNEQFF. In nucleotides, the CDR3 is TGCGCCAGCAGACGCGACCCCGGGACAGGCTACAATGAGCAGTTCTTC. The genes are TRBV5-1 and TRBJ2-1, with 8 bases identical to TRBD1. CDR3 length: 16 residues. Germline assignment: CDR1 SGHRS and CDR2 YFSETQ. Losses at the gene ends were 5 bases for V and 3 bases for J; bases not matched to a gene: 10.

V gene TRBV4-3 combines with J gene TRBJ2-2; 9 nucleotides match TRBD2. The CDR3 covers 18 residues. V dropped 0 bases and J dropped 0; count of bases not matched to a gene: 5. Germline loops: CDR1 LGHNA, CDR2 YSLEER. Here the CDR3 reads CASSQDAAGGPNTGELFF. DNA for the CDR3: TGCGCCAGCAGCCAAGATGCAGCGGGAGGTCCGAACACCGGGGAGCTGTTTTTT.

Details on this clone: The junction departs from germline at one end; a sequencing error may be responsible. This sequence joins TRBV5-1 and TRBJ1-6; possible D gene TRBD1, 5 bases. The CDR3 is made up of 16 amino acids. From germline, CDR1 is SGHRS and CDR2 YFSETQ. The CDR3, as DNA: TGCGCCAGCAGCTCGGACACGAGCTCCTATAATTCACCCCTCCGCTTT. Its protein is CASSSDTSSYNSPLRF.

The CDR3 DNA reads as TGTGCCAGCAGTTGGCAGGGGACGGACATCTCCTACGAGCAGTACTTC. It codes for CASSWQGTDISYEQYF. The rearrangement uses TRBV5-5 and TRBJ2-7; possible D gene TRBD1, 6 bases. Germline CDR1 is SGHKS and CDR2 is YYEKEE (reference sequence). The V end lost 5 bases, the J end lost 0 bases, and 18 bases lay between the germline ends. The CDR3 runs 16 residues.

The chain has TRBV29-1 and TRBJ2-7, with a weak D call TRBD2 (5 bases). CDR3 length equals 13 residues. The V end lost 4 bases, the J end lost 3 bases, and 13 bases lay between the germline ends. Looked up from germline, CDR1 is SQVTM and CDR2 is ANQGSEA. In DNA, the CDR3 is TGCAGCGTTGTCGGGGTAGGCGGCTACGAGCAGTACTTC. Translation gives CSVVGVGGYEQYF.

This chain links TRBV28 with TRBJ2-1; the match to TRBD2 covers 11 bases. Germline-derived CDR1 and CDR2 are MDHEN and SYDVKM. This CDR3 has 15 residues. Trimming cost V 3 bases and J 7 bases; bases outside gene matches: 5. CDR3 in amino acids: CASSFLSGGVNEQFF. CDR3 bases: TGTGCCAGCAGTTTTCTTAGCGGGGGGGTTAATGAGCAGTTCTTC.

In nucleotides, the CDR3 is TGCGCCAGCAGCCTACAGCCTCATATTGCAACTAATGAAAAACTGTTTTTT. Translation: CASSLQPHIATNEKLFF. The chain joins TRBV5-1 to TRBJ1-4; D remains unclear. The CDR3 consists of 17 residues. Trimming stripped 4 bases from V and 0 bases from J, with 16 bases between. Germline CDR1 reads SGHRS; CDR2 reads YFSETQ.